This T cell receptor beta chain was captured by sequencing in a study of blood T cell repertoires in COVID-19 (dated by TCRdb to the early 2020s). In the study overall: Collaborator samples came from the United States, Italy and Spain and covered acute and convalescent phases of COVID-19. The repertoires were made available in a free public database intended to serve as a resource for research on the immune response to SARS-CoV-2. Samples were obtained from the ongoing ImmuneRACE study (first 160 participants) and from over 1,000 subjects provided by 6 global collaborators. Where HLA class I and class II types were available, the types were taken from metadata supplied by the sample provider, not from assay-based typing. The dataset comprised deeply sampled blood TCRbeta repertoires from subjects exposed to, actively infected with, or recovered from COVID-19. A de-identified subject ID, COVID-19 status, age in years and sex were almost always included in the sample metadata. The material from the prospective study consisted of cDNA or gDNA derived from T cells, B-cell-depleted T cells, or PBMCs. Broad study findings and their caveats: Clinical and demographic metadata were provided uncurated, with the amount varying by source and participant.

With respect to this clone: The clone's antigen remains unknown. Qualities for individual bases were not recorded, and no much larger clone is one base off.

V has 5 bases trimmed and J has 6 bases trimmed; junction bases matching no gene number 1. The CDR3 holds 12 amino acids from the cysteine to the phenylalanine. The sequence is cut down to CDR3 DNA, 36 bases in frame from base 1. The germline V gene yields SNHLY for CDR1 and FYNNEI for CDR2. At one collaborating source in Seattle, patients were enrolled during active infection and were followed longitudinally through the course of disease. Whole blood was collected in K2EDTA tubes by collaborating institutions according to the institutions' own protocols. For TCRbeta analysis, collaborators shipped samples in one of three forms: frozen whole blood, isolated PBMCs, or DNA extracted from either of those sample types. The immunoSEQ Assay, a bias-controlled multiplex PCR, was used to amplify TCRbeta CDR3 regions from genomic DNA. The authors processed their data as follows. Within the assay, amplification of reference gene primers was used to estimate how many nucleated cells each sample contained. To quantify the absolute abundance of each unique TCRbeta CDR3 rearrangement, sequence reads were collapsed and filtered. Productive Simpson clonality was computed per sample as the square root of Simpson's diversity index over productive rearrangements. The table was pulled from immuneACCESS by TCRdb, which kept in-frame rearrangements only. Such tables lose some clones; where checked, under half of the loss comes from unresolved V genes, and the rest has no known cause. V and J calls and clone size are given by that table; D and trimming were obtained from the DNA. This sample has roughly 180,000 clones in its table, and 70% to 90% of those were observed once. Clones ranked in the top ten supply under 6.5% of the sample.

Sample: peripheral blood. The chain joins TRBV2 to TRBJ2-3, and TRBD2 matches 8 of the central bases. This sequence originates from a woman aged 45-65 years with COVID-19, enrolled during active disease. The CDR3 reads CASSRGGDTQYF. The DNA is as follows: TGTGCCAGCAGTCGGGGGGGGGATACGCAGTATTTT.